The clone carrying this T cell receptor (beta chain) was recorded only once. The antigen is undetermined. This record belongs to a study of a mutant IDH1 vaccine in newly diagnosed glioma. Study summary: Every participant had undergone radiotherapy, temozolomide, or both before, and most underwent both. Visit V12 was at week 35; visit V13 was at week 47.

Some clones are missing from TCRdb's copy, which holds only in-frame ones; the method was immunoSEQ multiplex PCR. The sample has tens of thousands of clones; approximately 92% are singletons. Time point indicated: week 35, safety follow-up. With topical imiquimod, each dose of the vaccine consisted of 300 ug of mutant IDH1 20-mer peptide. New WHO grade 3 or 4 IDH1-mutant, ATRX-lost astrocytomas were present in all donors. Germline loops: CDR1 WSHSY, CDR2 SAAADI. The CDR3 is 13 amino acids. Trimming stripped 3 bases from V and 5 bases from J, with 10 bases between. The clonotype was recovered from a middle-aged man with glioma. The chain is built from TRBV10-2 and TRBJ2-5; D may correspond to TRBD1 or TRBD2 (5 bases each). Sequenced here: PBMCs, sampled from a glioma patient whose treatment included an IDH1 peptide vaccine. The CDR3 coding sequence is TGCGCCAGCAGTGAATTCAGGGAGGAGACCCAGTACTTC. Amino acids: CASSEFREETQYF.